The 2 T cell receptor beta chains below were found in one sample sequenced in a study of blood T cells in healthy people across ages. A sample-barcoded 5' primer and a J-beta primer mix were used in a second PCR of roughly 6 to 11 cycles. TCRdb fed the 5' RACE reads into MiXCR, producing one record per CDR3 protein. The table includes fewer than 2,000,000 distinct CDR3 sequences, about 39% detected once. The sample taken for sequencing was blood. These receptor sequences come from a human donor in good health.

This clonotype came up a few times. The rearrangement links TRBV29-1 to TRBJ2-1, with a possible D match to TRBD1 (5 bases). The CDR3 has 14 residues. The germline V and J ends were trimmed by 6 bases and 5 bases, with 17 bases remaining between them. CDR1 is SQVTM, CDR2 ANQGSEA, per germline. The CDR3, as DNA: TGCAGCGTCCGCCCGAGACAGATGGACAATGAGCAGTTCTTC. Translated: CSVRPRQMDNEQFF.

The chain carries TRBV7-8 and TRBJ2-1; D might be TRBD2 (6 bases). The V gene lost 5 bases and the J gene lost 15 bases, with 32 bases spanning the gap. The CDR3 length is 17 residues. Per the germline V gene, CDR1 is SGHVS and CDR2 is FQNEAQ. For the CDR3, the DNA is TGTGCCAGCAGCCTAGGGGTTTTGGGGACTGCCACATCCCAGGGGTTCTTC. Amino acids: CASSLGVLGTATSQGFF.